These 10 T cell receptor beta chains came from one sample sequenced in a study of cytomegalovirus exposure and HLA in healthy donors. Data came from immunoSEQ multiplex PCR; TCRdb stores just in-frame clones and leaves some out. There are approximately 100,000 clones in the sample; about 88% occur only once, and about 2% lies in the top ten. The sequencing sample was made of PBMCs. The receptors originated from a woman under 30 in good health and CMV-seropositive.

The CDR3 loop is CASSSPGTSGGTYEQYF. CDR3 bases: TGTGCCAGCAGCTCCCCCGGGACTAGCGGGGGTACCTACGAGCAGTACTTC. This chain joins TRBV11-2 and TRBJ2-7; 14 nucleotides match TRBD2. The CDR3 contains 17 residues. Germline CDR1 SGHAT, CDR2 FQNNGV. V dropped 4 bases and J dropped 2; count of bases not matched to a gene: 7.

This clone was seen once. The chain links TRBV2 to TRBJ2-5; 8 nucleotides line up with TRBD1. The CDR3 totals 15 residues. J was trimmed by 5 bases and V by 7 bases; bases with no gene match: 12. The V gene's germline CDR1 is SNHLY and CDR2 FYNNEI. CDR3 DNA sequence: TGTGCCAGCAAGCGTATGACAGGGGATGAGGAGACCCAGTACTTC. Translating gives CASKRMTGDEETQYF.

The gene calls are TRBV6-5 and TRBJ1-2, with D possibly being TRBD1 (5 bases). Trimming stripped 0 bases from V and 5 bases from J, with 13 bases between. Per the germline V gene, CDR1 is MNHEY and CDR2 is SVGAGI. The CDR3 is 15 residues long. This chain's CDR3 is CASSYSTRGLYGYTF. The CDR3 nucleotides are TGTGCCAGCAGTTACTCGACTCGGGGGTTGTATGGCTACACCTTC.

This chain joins TRBV29-1 and TRBJ2-1, with a weak D call TRBD2 (6 bases). This CDR3 is 14 amino acids long. Germline V gene data show CDR1 as SQVTM and CDR2 as ANQGSEA. V lost 1 base to trimming and J lost 5 bases, with 12 bases between them. CDR3 in amino acids: CSVEGGVVNNEQFF. The CDR3, as DNA: TGCAGCGTTGAAGGCGGGGTAGTCAACAATGAGCAGTTCTTC.

This clone was counted a few times. The CDR3 DNA reads as TGTGCCAGCACCACAAATCAGCCCCAGCATTTT. This sequence encodes CASTTNQPQHF. The V gene is TRBV6-1, the J gene TRBJ1-5; D is undetermined. The CDR3 loop spans 11 amino acids. Trimming removed 7 bases from V and 4 bases from J, with 5 bases in between. Germline lookup yields CDR1 MNHNS and CDR2 SASEGT.

V gene TRBV5-8 combines with J gene TRBJ1-1; D unclear. CDR3 size: 12 residues. The V end lost 3 bases, the J end lost 1 base, and 4 bases lay between the germline ends. CDR1 is SGHTS, CDR2 YDEGEE, per germline. The CDR3 region is CASSSRNTEAFF. The CDR3, as DNA: TGTGCCAGCAGCTCCAGGAACACTGAAGCTTTCTTT.

This rearrangement joins TRBV15 to TRBJ2-5, with a weak D call TRBD2 (6 bases). The CDR3 has 14 residues. Per the germline V gene, CDR1 is LNHNV and CDR2 is YYDKDF (reference sequence). The V end was cut by 9 bases, the J end by 3 bases, with 17 bases between. The CDR3 loop reads CATGSGGWEETQYF. For the CDR3, the DNA is TGTGCCACGGGTTCCGGGGGATGGGAAGAGACCCAGTACTTC. Filled out from reference TRBV15 and TRBJ2-5, the complete variable domain reads DAMVIQNPRYQVTQFGKPVTLSCSQTLNHNVMYWYQQKSSQAPKLLFHYYDKDFNNEADTPDNFQSRRPNTSFCFLDIRSPGLGDTAMYLCATGSGGWEETQYFGPGTRLLVL.

This clone was seen only once. The rearrangement joins TRBV7-9 to TRBJ2-2; possible D gene TRBD1, 6 bases. CDR3 length: 16 amino acids. Looked up from germline, CDR1 is SEHNR and CDR2 is FQNEAQ (reference sequence). Trimming removed 6 bases at V and 3 bases at J, with 17 bases between. The CDR3 coding sequence is TGTGCCAGCAGTAAAAGTAGGGGGTCAGACACCGGGGAGCTGTTTTTT. Amino acids: CASSKSRGSDTGELFF.

J is TRBJ1-5 and V is TRBV7-9; D might be TRBD1 (5 bases). Trimming shortened V by 5 bases and J by 7 bases, and 12 bases separated the two germline ends. Germline V lookup: CDR1 SEHNR, CDR2 FQNEAQ (reference sequence). The CDR3 covers 13 residues. CDR3 nucleotides: TGTGCCAGCAGCGGGGGGTGGGGGCAGCCCCAGCATTTT. Protein sequence: CASSGGWGQPQHF.

This chain uses TRBV7-9 with TRBJ1-2; D unresolved. Germline V gene data show CDR1 as SEHNR and CDR2 as FQNEAQ (reference sequence). V was cut by 2 bases and J by 0 bases, with 10 bases left in between. This CDR3 spans 15 amino acids. CDR3 in amino acids: CASSLIGQANYGYTF. CDR3 nucleotide sequence: TGTGCCAGCAGCTTAATAGGTCAGGCTAACTATGGCTACACCTTC.